The next 18 T cell receptor beta chains were all read from a single sample in a study of Tregs in tolerant kidney transplant recipients (dated by TCRdb to the late 2010s). The method was the immunoSEQ multiplex PCR assay. The source is immuneACCESS, and TCRdb retained only in-frame sequences with V and J called. Part of the clones is not carried over; for the studies checked, unresolved V genes explain less than half of this, and the remainder is unexplained. Here the sample has about 240,000 clones; more than 65% occur a single time. The top ten clonotypes cover around 0.6% of the sample. The sample consisted of CD4+ T cells from blood. All receptors come from a human donor in good health.

This clone was observed a single time. This chain links TRBV7-9 with TRBJ1-2, with D uncertain. The V end lost 1 base, the J end lost 0 bases, and 15 bases lay between the germline ends. The CDR3 loop spans 17 amino acids. Per the germline V gene, CDR1 is SEHNR and CDR2 is FQNEAQ (reference sequence). CDR3 in DNA: TGTGCCAGCAGCTTAGAGTCTGGAAGGACTGCTAACTATGGCTACACCTTC. It encodes CASSLESGRTANYGYTF.

The V call is TRBV30, the J call TRBJ1-5; TRBD1 matches 10 bases. J lost 5 bases, V lost 5 bases, and 6 bases had no gene match. The CDR3 loop spans 14 amino acids. Germline lookup yields CDR1 GTSNPN and CDR2 SVGIG (reference sequence). CDR3 sequence (DNA): TGTGCCTGGTCCCCCGGGACAGGGGATCAGCCCCAGCATTTT. Translation: CAWSPGTGDQPQHF.

A few counts support this clone. This chain links TRBV6-4 with TRBJ2-7; D possibly corresponds to TRBD2 (6 bases). V lost 4 bases, J lost 5 bases, and 12 bases lay in between. Per germline, CDR1 MRHNA and CDR2 SNTAGT. The CDR3 sequence is 13 residues long. CDR3 sequence: CASSVHGGNEQYF. In DNA, the CDR3 is TGTGCCAGCAGTGTCCACGGGGGAAACGAGCAGTACTTC.

This clone has a handful of counts. V usage is TRBV6-1 and J usage is TRBJ1-2; the D is unclear. Germline CDR1 and CDR2: MNHNS and SASEGT. The CDR3 is made up of 13 amino acids. The ends were cut back, 5 bases at V and 4 bases at J, with 11 bases in the middle. This CDR3 reads CASSLGEGYGYTF. DNA of the CDR3: TGTGCCAGCAGTTTGGGTGAGGGCTATGGCTACACCTTC.

The rearrangement uses TRBV7-6 and TRBJ2-5; D not resolved. Trimming left V 1 base short and J 2 bases short, with 8 bases between. Germline CDR1 SGHVS, CDR2 FNYEAQ. The CDR3 is 14 amino acids. The CDR3 loop is CASSLDQIQETQYF. The CDR3 region has the DNA TGTGCCAGCAGCTTAGACCAAATTCAAGAGACCCAGTACTTC. Variable domain in full (rest from reference TRBV7-6 and TRBJ2-5): GAGVSQSPRYKVTKRGQDVALRCDPISGHVSLYWYRQALGQGPEFLTYFNYEAQQDKSGLPNDRFSAERPEGSISTLTIQRTEQRDSAMYRCASSLDQIQETQYFGPGTRLLVL.

V is TRBV5-1 and J is TRBJ2-2; 7 bases line up with TRBD2. This CDR3 comprises 14 residues. The V gene's germline CDR1 is SGHRS and CDR2 YFSETQ. Trimming cost V 5 bases and J 7 bases; bases outside gene matches: 8. CDR3 in DNA: TGCGCCAGCAGACTAACTAGCGACTACGGGGAGCTGTTTTTT. This codes for CASRLTSDYGELFF.

The J gene is TRBJ1-1, the V gene TRBV13, with unresolved D. V was pared by 2 bases and J by 13 bases, with 17 bases between. Germline V gives CDR1 PRHDT, CDR2 FYEKMQ (reference sequence). This CDR3 has 13 amino acids. In nucleotides, the CDR3 is TGTGCCAGCAGCTTACTCACAACCTCCTCGGGTTTCTTT. Translated: CASSLLTTSSGFF.

This clone was counted only a few times. The V call is TRBV5-4, the J call TRBJ1-3; D unclear. V was shortened by 0 bases and J by 4 bases, with 5 bases between the two germline ends. This CDR3 contains 13 residues. From germline, CDR1 is SGHNT and CDR2 YYREEE (reference sequence). This chain's CDR3 is CASSLAGGNTIYF. The CDR3 nucleotides are TGTGCCAGCAGCTTGGCGGGGGGAAACACCATATATTTT.

Only one count was recorded for this clone. This chain links TRBV9 with TRBJ2-7; 9 nucleotides match TRBD1. V gave up 2 bases and J gave up 5 bases; unmatched junction bases: 8. The CDR3 runs 15 residues. Germline assignment: CDR1 SGDLS and CDR2 YYNGEE. CDR3 sequence reads: CASSVLGQGSHEQYF. In nucleotides, the CDR3 is TGTGCCAGCAGCGTTCTAGGACAGGGGTCCCACGAGCAGTACTTC. Full variable domain (missing parts from reference TRBV9 and TRBJ2-7): DSGVTQTPKHLITATGQRVTLRCSPRSGDLSVYWYQQSLDQGLQFLIQYYNGEERAKGNILERFSAQQFPDLHSELNLSSLELGDSALYFCASSVLGQGSHEQYFGPGTRLTVT.

The chain recombines TRBV5-4 with TRBJ1-4, with no clear D. CDR1 is SGHNT and CDR2 is YYREEE in the germline V gene (reference sequence). The CDR3 spans 13 residues. Trimming removed 7 bases from V and 6 bases from J, with 13 bases in between. The CDR3 here is CASRLSLHEKLFF. CDR3 in DNA: TGTGCCAGCCGCCTATCCCTCCATGAAAAACTGTTTTTT.

The chain recombines TRBV4-1 with TRBJ1-4; tentative D call: TRBD1 (6 bases). Germline values: CDR1 MGHRA, CDR2 YSYEKL. Deletions cut 5 bases from V and 8 bases from J, with 12 bases between. The CDR3 sequence is 13 residues long. CDR3 DNA sequence: TGCGCCAGCAGCATTATGACAGGAGAAAAACTGTTTTTT. It specifies CASSIMTGEKLFF.

The V and J genes are TRBV6-5 and TRBJ1-4; the D is unclear. This CDR3 has 14 residues. The germline CDR1 and CDR2 sequences are MNHEY and SVGAGI. Deletions cut 2 bases from V and 8 bases from J, with 12 bases between. Written as DNA, the CDR3 is TGTGCCAGCAGTTACCGACGGTCCGGCGAAAAACTGTTTTTT. Amino acid sequence: CASSYRRSGEKLFF.

This chain uses TRBV7-9 with TRBJ1-2; D is unresolved. CDR1 and CDR2 (germline): SEHNR, FQNEAQ (reference sequence). This CDR3 is built from 12 residues. V lost 1 base and J 4 bases, leaving 4 bases between the germline ends. The CDR3 protein is CASSLGGYGYTF. CDR3 coding DNA: TGTGCCAGCAGCTTAGGGGGCTATGGCTACACCTTC.

J is TRBJ2-7 and V is TRBV9; D not resolved. The CDR3 spans 13 residues. V lost 0 bases, J lost 7 bases, and 11 bases lay in between. CDR1 and CDR2 (germline): SGDLS, YYNGEE. The CDR3 DNA is TGTGCCAGCAGCGTAGGATCGGGTATAGAGCAGTACTTC. Protein product: CASSVGSGIEQYF.

This clone was seen a handful of times. CDR3 sequence reads: CAISEHSLAGGPAEQYF. CDR3 sequence (DNA): TGTGCCATCAGTGAGCATTCACTAGCGGGAGGGCCTGCCGAGCAGTACTTC. The chain joins TRBV10-3 to TRBJ2-7; TRBD2 matches at 13 bases. This CDR3 has 17 amino acids. The germline V gene encodes CDR1 ENHRY and CDR2 SYGVKD. V dropped 2 bases and J dropped 6; count of bases not matched to a gene: 10.

This chain's CDR3 is CASSHGQGANSPLHF. The CDR3 DNA reads as TGCGCCAGCAGCCACGGACAGGGGGCTAATTCACCCCTCCACTTT. V gene TRBV5-1 combines with J gene TRBJ1-6; the match to TRBD1 covers 11 bases. The CDR3 contains 15 residues. The V gene's germline CDR1 is SGHRS and CDR2 YFSETQ. V lost 4 bases, J lost 6 bases, and 3 bases stayed unmatched.

The chain is built from TRBV13 and TRBJ2-2; 12 positions match TRBD2. CDR3 length equals 15 residues. The V segment lost 3 bases and the J segment 6 bases; nucleotides outside the gene matches: 2. The germline V gene encodes CDR1 PRHDT and CDR2 FYEKMQ (reference sequence). The CDR3, as DNA: TGTGCCAGCAGCTTCCTAGCGGGAGGGCCCGGGGAGCTGTTTTTT. Amino acids: CASSFLAGGPGELFF.

This chain links TRBV4-1 with TRBJ2-1; 7 bases are a match to TRBD1. V dropped 2 bases and J dropped 8; count of bases not matched to a gene: 6. The V gene's germline CDR1 is MGHRA and CDR2 YSYEKL. CDR3 length equals 14 residues. The DNA for the CDR3 is TGCGCCAGCAGCCAACAGGGGGTTAGATATGAGCAGTTCTTC. Its translation: CASSQQGVRYEQFF.